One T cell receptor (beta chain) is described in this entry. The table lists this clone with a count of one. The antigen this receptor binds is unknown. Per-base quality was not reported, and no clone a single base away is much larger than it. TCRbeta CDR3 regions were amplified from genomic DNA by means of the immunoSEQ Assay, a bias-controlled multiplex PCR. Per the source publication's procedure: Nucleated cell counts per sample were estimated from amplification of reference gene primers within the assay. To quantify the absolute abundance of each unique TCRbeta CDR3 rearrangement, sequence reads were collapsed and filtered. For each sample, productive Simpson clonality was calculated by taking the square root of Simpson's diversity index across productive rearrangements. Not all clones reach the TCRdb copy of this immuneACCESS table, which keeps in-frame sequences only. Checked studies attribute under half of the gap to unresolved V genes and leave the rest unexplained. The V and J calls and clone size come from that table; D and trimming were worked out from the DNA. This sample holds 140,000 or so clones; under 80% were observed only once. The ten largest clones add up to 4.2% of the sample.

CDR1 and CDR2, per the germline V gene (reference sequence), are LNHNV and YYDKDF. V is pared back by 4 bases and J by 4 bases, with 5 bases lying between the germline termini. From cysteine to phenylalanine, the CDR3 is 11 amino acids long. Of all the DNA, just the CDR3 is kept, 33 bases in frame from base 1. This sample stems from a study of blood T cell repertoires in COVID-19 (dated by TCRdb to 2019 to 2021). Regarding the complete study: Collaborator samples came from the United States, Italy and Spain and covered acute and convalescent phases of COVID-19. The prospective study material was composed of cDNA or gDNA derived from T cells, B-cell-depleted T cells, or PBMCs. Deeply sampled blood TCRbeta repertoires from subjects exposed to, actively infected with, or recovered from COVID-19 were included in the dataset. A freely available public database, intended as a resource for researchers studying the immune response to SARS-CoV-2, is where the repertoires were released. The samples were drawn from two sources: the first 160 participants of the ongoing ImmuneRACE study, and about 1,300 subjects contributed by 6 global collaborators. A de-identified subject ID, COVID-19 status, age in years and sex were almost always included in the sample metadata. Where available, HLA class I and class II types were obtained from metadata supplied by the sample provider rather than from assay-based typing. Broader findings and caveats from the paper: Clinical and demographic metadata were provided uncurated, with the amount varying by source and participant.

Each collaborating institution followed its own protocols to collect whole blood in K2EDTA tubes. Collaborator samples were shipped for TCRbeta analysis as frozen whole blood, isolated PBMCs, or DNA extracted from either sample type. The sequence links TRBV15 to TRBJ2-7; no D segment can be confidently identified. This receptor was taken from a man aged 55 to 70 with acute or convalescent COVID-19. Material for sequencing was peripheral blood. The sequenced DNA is TGTGCCACCAGCAACCAGTACGAGCAGTACTTC. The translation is CATSNQYEQYF.